This T cell receptor (beta chain) was obtained from a study of graft-versus-host responses after intestinal transplantation. Per the germline V gene, CDR1 is SGHNT and CDR2 is YENEEA. After removal of 5 bases from V and 2 bases from J, the junction contained 5 bases not matched to a gene. This CDR3 comprises 16 residues. Sequenced by immunoSEQ multiplex PCR; TCRdb stores in-frame clones only, minus some. The data contain 45,000 to 55,000 clones, approximately 95% of them singletons. The gene calls are TRBV11-3 and TRBJ2-3; 12 positions agree with TRBD2. The receptor comes from a human patient who received an intestinal transplant, so some T cells may come from the graft donor. Specimen: PBMCs, collected 750 to 800 days after a first intestinal transplant, on the day of a second. The CDR3 DNA reads as TGTGCCAGCAGCATCCGACTAGCGGGAGACACAGATACGCAGTATTTT. Its protein is CASSIRLAGDTDTQYF.